This T cell receptor (delta chain) is drawn from a study of gamma-delta T cells after stem cell transplantation. TCRdb re-identified clones in the RT-PCR reads via CATT. The table has 11,000 to 15,000 delta-chain clones, roughly a third seen once. V shed 0 bases and J 1 base; nucleotides not matched to a gene: 13. Per germline, CDR1 GEAIGNYY and CDR2 EKD. The CDR3 contains 20 residues. The chain has TRDV2 and TRDJ1, with 13 bases that match TRDD3. The source is a human donor. It is not recorded whose cells these are; they may come from a transplant donor. The specimen sequenced was gamma-delta T cells. The CDR3, as DNA: TGTGCCTGTGACACCGCGTACTGGGGGATACGGGAGGAAGGCACCGATAAACTCATCTTT. Its protein product is CACDTAYWGIREEGTDKLIF.